This record covers a single T cell receptor beta chain. This CDR3 has 15 amino acids. Germline CDR1 and CDR2: LGHNA and YSLEER. Trimming shortened V by 4 bases and J by 3 bases, and 15 bases separated the two germline ends. This entry is derived from a study of blood T cells in healthy people across ages. With a J-beta primer mix and a sample-barcoded 5' primer, a second PCR ran 7 to 11 cycles. MiXCR was run by TCRdb on the 5' RACE reads, yielding one entry per CDR3 protein. Among roughly 1,500,000 distinct CDR3 sequences listed, almost 35% were seen once. The people who gave samples were healthy Caucasians from Russia, aged roughly 6 to 100. The draw of peripheral blood yielded ten milliliters from each donor.

The genes are TRBV4-3 and TRBJ1-2; TRBD1 is a possible D gene (5 bases). The TCR sequence derives from a woman in her twenties or thirties in good health. The material sequenced was blood. The CDR3 is CASSRAVGGYYGYTF. The CDR3 DNA is TGCGCCAGCAGCCGCGCGGTCGGGGGGTACTATGGCTACACCTTC.